The entry that follows covers one TCR beta chain sequence. These data originate in a study of blood T cell repertoires in COVID-19. Study overall: Sample material is recorded as cDNA or gDNA derived from T cells, B-cell-depleted T cells, or PBMCs.

Per the study methods: For nucleated cells, counts were estimated from reference gene primer amplification. Profiling relied on immunoSEQ multiplex PCR, and the TCRdb table lists in-frame clones only, not all of them. The DNA gave D and trimming, while V, J and clone size come from that table. The sample has 150,000 to 200,000 clones; approximately 92% are singletons. Germline assignment: CDR1 LNHNV and CDR2 YYDKDF (reference sequence). The CDR3 sequence is 16 residues long. V lost 2 bases and J lost 4; bases outside the gene matches: 8. The clonotype comes from a man aged 50-59 years with acute or convalescent COVID-19. Specimen: peripheral blood. The rearrangement uses TRBV15 and TRBJ1-2; 9 positions match TRBD1. This chain's CDR3 is CATSRPRTGASYGYTF. CDR3 nucleotide sequence: TGTGCCACCAGCAGACCACGGACAGGGGCCAGCTATGGCTACACCTTC.